The 12 T cell receptor beta chains presented below share a single source sample, sequenced in a study of human T cells and chemical hapten exposure. TCRdb itself ran the RACE reads through MiXCR, one entry per CDR3 protein. The sample lists hundreds of thousands of distinct CDR3 sequences, about 6% occurring once. The sample's time point: patch test 2, 6 weeks after DPC sensitization. Treatment denoted: therapeutic diphenylcyclopropenone sensitization with weekly scalp DPC. Sequencing used whole blood, obtained in connection with sensitization to the hapten diphenylcyclopropenone (DPC). The origin of the receptors is a woman younger than 35 with alopecia areata. Some clones in this sample may be carry-over from other donors' samples.

The CDR3 bases are TGTGCCAGCAGCTTTTTGCGGGGGGTCAATGAGCAGTTCTTC. The encoded protein is CASSFLRGVNEQFF. The V and J genes are TRBV7-8 and TRBJ2-1; 8 nucleotides match TRBD2. Germline V gives CDR1 SGHVS, CDR2 FQNEAQ. The junction had 4 bases not matched to a gene; V was cut back by 3 bases and J by 6 bases. The CDR3 length is 14 residues.

The rearrangement uses TRBV7-9 and TRBJ2-4; 7 bases are shared with TRBD2. V lost 3 bases and J lost 8; bases outside the gene matches: 10. Germline V gene sequence: CDR1 SEHNR, CDR2 FQNEAQ (reference sequence). The CDR3 loop spans 15 amino acids. The CDR3 DNA sequence: TGTGCCAGCAGCTTGGGAGGGCAGGGAGGCGACATTCAGTACTTC. Translation gives CASSLGGQGGDIQYF.

This clonotype was seen more than once but under ten times. CDR3 in amino acids: CASSLGTGAYQPQHF. The CDR3 nucleotides read TGTGCCAGCAGCTTAGGAACAGGGGCCTATCAGCCCCAGCATTTT. The gene calls are TRBV7-2 and TRBJ1-5; TRBD1 matches 7 bases. The ends lost 1 base at V and 5 bases at J; junction bases unmatched: 5. The length of the CDR3 is 15 residues. Germline CDR1 and CDR2: SGHTA and FQGNSA.

V gene TRBV29-1 combines with J gene TRBJ2-6; D may match TRBD1 or TRBD2 (5 bases each). This CDR3 has 14 amino acids. The V and J ends lost 7 bases and 4 bases respectively, with 14 bases between them. Germline values: CDR1 SQVTM, CDR2 ANQGSEA. The CDR3 nucleotides read TGCAGCGGGTGGGGGAAGCCCGGGGCCAACGTCCTGACTTTC. Translated, it gives CSGWGKPGANVLTF.

This clonotype was counted only a few times. V gene TRBV25-1 combines with J gene TRBJ2-7; TRBD2 matches 15 bases. The CDR3 runs to 16 residues. Germline trimming cut 6 bases from V and 1 base from J; bases unmatched to any gene: 4. Germline loops: CDR1 MGHDK, CDR2 SYGVNS. The CDR3 coding sequence is TGTGCCAGCAGGGGACTAGCGGGGGGCCGGTCCTACGAGCAGTACTTC. This sequence encodes CASRGLAGGRSYEQYF.

Note on this clonotype: Likely a read error: the CDR3 ends without its conserved phenylalanine or tryptophan. This chain connects TRBV3-1 to TRBJ2-5; a possible D gene is TRBD2 (5 bases). V was clipped by 0 bases and J by 1 base, with 9 bases between them. CDR1 and CDR2 from the germline V gene are LGHDT and YNNKEL (reference sequence). This CDR3 is built from 15 residues. CDR3 DNA: TGTGCCAGCAGCCAAGATGGGGAGAGCCAAGAGACCCAGTACTAC. It is translated as CASSQDGESQETQYY.

V is TRBV12-3 or TRBV12-4 and J is TRBJ1-2; TRBD1 might be the D (5 bases). This CDR3 has 16 residues. Trimming left V 4 bases short and J 1 base short, with 16 bases between. CDR3 in DNA: TGTGCCAGCAGTTCCCCTCTGGGGGAAGATAACTATGGCTACACCTTC. Translating gives CASSSPLGEDNYGYTF.

Of note for this clonotype: It is likely a read error, because the conserved phenylalanine at the end of the CDR3 is missing. The chain uses TRBV12-3 or TRBV12-4 and TRBJ2-6; no clear D. V lost 7 bases, J lost 4 bases, and 14 bases lay in between. The length of the CDR3 is 15 residues. DNA for the CDR3: TGTGCCAGCAACATGAGGAGTGTCGGGGCCAACGTCCTGACTGTC. This translates into CASNMRSVGANVLTV.

CDR3 nucleotide sequence: TGCGCCAGCAGCCAAGACCAGGCCCGCCTGGGGGCGGGTGGCTACACCTTC. Its translation is CASSQDQARLGAGGYTF. The rearrangement links TRBV4-3 to TRBJ1-2; TRBD1 is a possible D gene (6 bases). CDR1 is LGHNA, CDR2 YSLEER, per germline. This CDR3 comprises 17 residues. The V end was cut by 0 bases, the J end by 7 bases, with 21 bases between.

The genes are TRBV10-3 and TRBJ2-6; tentatively, D is TRBD1 (6 bases). The CDR3 runs to 14 residues. Per the germline V gene, CDR1 is ENHRY and CDR2 is SYGVKD. Trimming pared 11 bases from V and 0 bases from J, leaving 11 bases between. The CDR3 is CASRTASGANVLTF. The CDR3 nucleotides read TGTGCCTCCCGGACAGCCTCTGGGGCCAACGTCCTGACTTTC.

The V call is TRBV6-5, the J call TRBJ1-1; D is ambiguous. V gave up 0 bases and J gave up 11 bases, with 16 bases separating them. The CDR3 is made up of 14 amino acids. Germline CDR1 and CDR2: MNHEY and SVGAGI. CDR3 protein: CASSYSMAPREAFF. DNA of the CDR3: TGTGCCAGCAGTTACTCGATGGCCCCCCGGGAGGCTTTCTTT.

This clonotype came up many times. This chain connects TRBV3-1 to TRBJ1-2, with a tentative D call TRBD1 (5 bases). The CDR3 is 15 residues long. CDR1 and CDR2 from the germline V gene are LGHDT and YNNKEL (reference sequence). The V end was cut by 0 bases, the J end by 4 bases, with 12 bases between. The CDR3 bases are TGTGCCAGCAGCCAAGAACTCCGGGGGATCTATGGCTACACCTTC. Encoded protein: CASSQELRGIYGYTF.